The 19 T cell receptor beta chains presented below share a single source sample, sequenced in a study of low-dose radiotherapy and immunotherapy resistance in tumors. Documented time point: after trial treatment. Stated treatment: LDRT plus nivolumab, ipilimumab, low-dose cyclophosphamide and aspirin (RACIN trial). First-strand cDNA relied on TRAV- and TRBV-specific primers spanning alpha and beta chains. PCR amplification of the TCRs was performed with Phusion for 20 PCR cycles, and it relied on a constant-region primer together with a V-primer adapter. A single record per CDR3 protein comes from TCRdb applying MiXCR to the reads. The sample holds 100,000 or so distinct CDR3 sequences; around 20% are singletons and the top ten take approximately 4%. The sequenced sample was PBMCs, obtained after low-dose radiotherapy plus immunotherapy. These receptors all come from a male donor with prostate cancer.

Note on this clonotype: With a much larger clone just one base away, this may be a read error. The V and J genes are TRBV19 and TRBJ2-1; 12 bases line up with TRBD2. Trimming took 4 bases from V and 7 from J; bases not matched to a gene: 5. The CDR3 runs to 15 residues. Germline V gives CDR1 LNHDA, CDR2 SQIVND (reference sequence). This CDR3 reads CASSRLAGVINEQFF. CDR3 DNA sequence: TGTGCCAGTAGTAGACTAGCGGGGGTGATAAATGAGCAGTTCTTC.

This clonotype occurred many times. J is TRBJ2-7 and V is TRBV27, with 12 bases that match TRBD1. Losses at the gene ends were 5 bases for V and 3 bases for J; bases not matched to a gene: 11. CDR1 is MNHEY, CDR2 SMNVEV, per germline (reference sequence). CDR3 size: 17 residues. DNA for the CDR3: TGTGCCAGCAGTAGAAATCCGGGACAGGGGGCCGGCTACGAGCAGTACTTC. It yields the protein CASSRNPGQGAGYEQYF.

This clonotype was seen at least ten times. The rearrangement joins TRBV30 to TRBJ2-1; weak D call: TRBD1 (5 bases). V gave up 5 bases and J gave up 4 bases, with 9 bases separating them. The CDR3 is made up of 12 amino acids. The V gene's germline CDR1 is GTSNPN and CDR2 SVGIG (reference sequence). The CDR3: CAWGRTYNEQFF. The CDR3 nucleotides read TGTGCCTGGGGACGGACATACAATGAGCAGTTCTTC.

This clonotype was found many times. This chain uses TRBV11-2 with TRBJ2-1, with 11 bases fitting TRBD2. After removal of 4 bases from V and 9 bases from J, the junction contained 8 bases not matched to a gene. The CDR3 contains 15 residues. CDR1 is SGHAT, CDR2 FQNNGV, per germline. The CDR3 DNA is TGTGCCAGCAGCTCAAATAGCGGGGGGGCTGGTGAGCAGTTCTTC. Amino acids: CASSSNSGGAGEQFF.

This clonotype was seen many times. CDR3 coding DNA: TGTGCCAGCAGCTTCCTACTAAATACCGGGGAGCTGTTTTTT. Its translation: CASSFLLNTGELFF. V usage is TRBV11-1 and J usage is TRBJ2-2; D remains unclear. Trimming took 3 bases from V and 5 from J, leaving 10 bases between them. CDR1 is SGHAT, CDR2 FQDESV, per germline (reference sequence). CDR3 length equals 14 residues.

The sample holds many counts of this clonotype. V is TRBV4-1 and J is TRBJ2-2; D not resolved. CDR1 and CDR2 (germline): MGHRA, YSYEKL. The germline V and J ends were trimmed by 2 bases and 7 bases, with 17 bases remaining between them. The CDR3 contains 16 residues. CDR3 sequence: CASSQMGSPLGGELFF. CDR3 sequence (DNA): TGCGCCAGCAGCCAAATGGGGTCGCCCTTGGGCGGGGAGCTGTTTTTT.

The rearrangement uses TRBV3-1 and TRBJ1-6; D unclear. This CDR3 has 14 amino acids. V shed 0 bases and J shed 12 bases, with 12 bases lying between them. Germline V gene sequence: CDR1 LGHDT, CDR2 YNNKEL (reference sequence). The CDR3 coding sequence is TGTGCCAGCAGCCAAGATGCGTCCGGGCGACCCCTCCACTTT. Protein product: CASSQDASGRPLHF.

This clonotype came up many times. J is TRBJ1-2 and V is TRBV20-1; D is uncertain. CDR3 length: 15 amino acids. V was shortened by 0 bases and J by 1 base, with 12 bases between the two germline ends. Germline V CDR1 and CDR2: DFQATT, SNEGSKA (reference sequence). The CDR3 DNA reads TGCAGTGCTAGAGATGCAGGAGGGAATAACTATGGCTACACCTTC. Translating gives CSARDAGGNNYGYTF.

This chain joins TRBV4-2 and TRBJ2-3; 10 bases map to TRBD2. V was clipped by 2 bases and J by 0 bases; unmatched bases: 5. Germline lookup yields CDR1 LGHNA and CDR2 YNFKEQ. The CDR3 runs to 17 residues. CDR3 nucleotides: TGTGCCAGCAGCCAACCCGGGACTAGCGTTAGCACAGATACGCAGTATTTT. Translation: CASSQPGTSVSTDTQYF.

Ten or more counts support this clonotype. The V call is TRBV20-1, the J call TRBJ2-3, with 7 bases aligning to TRBD2. The germline V gene encodes CDR1 DFQATT and CDR2 SNEGSKA (reference sequence). With 6 bases clipped from V and 4 bases from J, the junction kept 13 bases outside the gene matches. This CDR3 is 15 amino acids long. The CDR3, as DNA: TGCAGTGCACCAGATGGGGGGGGGAGGTCAGATACGCAGTATTTT. Amino acids: CSAPDGGGRSDTQYF.

This clonotype was seen more than once but under ten times. The V gene is TRBV4-1, the J gene TRBJ2-6; D unclear. The CDR3 covers 13 residues. Trimming pared 0 bases from V and 13 bases from J, leaving 10 bases between. Germline values: CDR1 MGHRA, CDR2 YSYEKL. In DNA, the CDR3 is TGCGCCAGCAGCCAAGACACCCCCCGGGTCCTGACTTTC. Encoded protein: CASSQDTPRVLTF.

The J gene is TRBJ1-2, the V gene TRBV5-1, with TRBD1 matching over 9 bases. The CDR3 totals 14 residues. Trimming took 4 bases from V and 8 from J; bases not matched to a gene: 9. Germline V gene lookup returns CDR1 SGHRS and CDR2 YFSETQ. In DNA, the CDR3 is TGCGCCAGCAGCGTCCAGGGGACAGGGCAAGGCTACACCTTC. Its protein product is CASSVQGTGQGYTF.

As for this clonotype: One base separates it from a far larger clone, so it is likely a read error. V gene TRBV6-5 combines with J gene TRBJ1-2; D gene unclear. Germline CDR1 and CDR2: MNHEY and SVGAGI. The CDR3 is made up of 17 amino acids. The germline V and J ends were trimmed by 0 bases and 1 base, with 15 bases remaining between them. The DNA for the CDR3 is TGTGCCAGCAGTTACTCCGGCCTAGGGTTAGATAACTATGGCTACACCTTC. It translates to CASSYSGLGLDNYGYTF.

Many counts were recorded for this clonotype. The V gene is TRBV7-2, the J gene TRBJ1-5, with TRBD1 as a possible D gene (5 bases). The CDR3 runs to 14 residues. Germline CDR1 reads SGHTA; CDR2 reads FQGNSA. V lost 1 base, J lost 1 base, and 5 bases lay in between. This chain's CDR3 is CASSLGQSNQPQHF. CDR3 DNA: TGTGCCAGCAGCTTAGGACAGAGCAATCAGCCCCAGCATTTT.

There are many counts of this clonotype. V is TRBV28 and J is TRBJ1-2, with D uncertain. Trimming stripped 4 bases from V and 4 bases from J, with 7 bases between. The CDR3 has 12 residues. CDR1 and CDR2 (germline): MDHEN, SYDVKM. The CDR3 loop is CASSSNLYGYTF. CDR3 coding DNA: TGTGCCAGCAGTTCCAATCTCTATGGCTACACCTTC.

This clonotype was counted at least ten times. The V and J genes are TRBV11-2 and TRBJ2-2; D gene uncertain. CDR1 is SGHAT, CDR2 FQNNGV, per germline. The V gene lost 5 bases and the J gene lost 1 base, with 5 bases spanning the gap. This CDR3 has 13 residues. As DNA, the CDR3 is TGTGCCAGCAGCCGACAGAACACCGGGGAGCTGTTTTTT. Residues: CASSRQNTGELFF.

This clonotype appeared many times. The rearrangement links TRBV7-6 to TRBJ1-6; no definite D call. The CDR3 runs 14 residues. CDR1 is SGHVS, CDR2 FNYEAQ, per germline. The V and J ends lost 1 base and 4 bases respectively, with 5 bases between them. CDR3 protein: CASSLDSYNSPLHF. The CDR3 DNA sequence: TGTGCCAGCAGCTTAGACAGTTATAATTCACCCCTCCACTTT.

This clonotype was counted many times. The chain uses TRBV5-4 and TRBJ2-2, with unresolved D. CDR3 length: 12 residues. V was shortened by 2 bases and J by 3 bases, with 2 bases between the two germline ends. Per the germline V gene, CDR1 is SGHNT and CDR2 is YYREEE (reference sequence). The CDR3 region has the DNA TGTGCCAGCAGCTTCCACACCGGGGAGCTGTTTTTT. Translation: CASSFHTGELFF.

This clonotype was found many times. V gene TRBV28 combines with J gene TRBJ2-1; TRBD1 is a possible D gene (5 bases). The CDR3 runs 14 residues. CDR1 is MDHEN, CDR2 SYDVKM, per germline. V was shortened by 8 bases and J by 5 bases, with 16 bases between the two germline ends. The CDR3 loop reads CASQGSPKNNEQFF. The CDR3 region has the DNA TGTGCCAGCCAGGGTTCCCCAAAAAACAATGAGCAGTTCTTC.